A selection of T cell receptor beta chains follows, all from one sample in a study of cytomegalovirus exposure and HLA in healthy donors. The data were produced by immunoSEQ multiplex PCR, yet TCRdb's version contains in-frame clones alone and is incomplete. The sample contains under 75,000 clones, roughly 94% of which appear only once. Sequencing used PBMCs. These receptors came from a woman aged 18-29 years in good health and CMV-seropositive. The CDR3 runs from the conserved cysteine through the conserved F or W. A D gene is named only where the DNA matches it firmly. Rows give clone size only sometimes, using once, few, many, or a class for an expanded clone.

>TRBD1|TRBV7-8|TRBJ1-1|NA
CASSPGGRDAFF
TGTGCCAGCAGCCCAGGGGGCAGGGATGCTTTCTTT
>NA|TRBV4-3|TRBJ2-1|NA
CASSQAGGQGNEQFF
TGCGCCAGCAGCCAAGCGGGGGGCCAGGGGAATGAGCAGTTCTTC
>NA|TRBV6-6|TRBJ2-2|NA
CASSYATAGSGELFF
TGTGCCAGCAGTTACGCTACTGCAGGGTCCGGGGAGCTGTTTTTT
>TRBD1|TRBV29-1|TRBJ2-1|once
CSVGQGNEQFF
TGCAGCGTCGGACAGGGCAATGAGCAGTTCTTC
>TRBD1|TRBV5-4|TRBJ1-2|NA
CASSLRTGVHGYTF
TGTGCCAGCAGCTTAAGGACAGGGGTGCACGGCTACACCTTC
>NA|TRBV27|TRBJ2-4|NA
CASSNGISYIQYF
TGTGCCAGCAGCAACGGGATCTCGTACATTCAGTACTTC
>TRBD1|TRBV10-3|TRBJ1-1|NA
CAISESRDRIEAFF
TGTGCCATCAGTGAGTCCCGGGACAGGATTGAAGCTTTCTTT
>TRBD1|TRBV7-2|TRBJ2-7|NA
CASSPRTGVPHEQYF
TGTGCCAGCAGCCCACGCACAGGGGTCCCTCACGAGCAGTACTTC
>TRBD2|TRBV9|TRBJ2-1|NA
CASSVGGSGRGRDEQFF
TGTGCCAGCAGCGTAGGAGGTAGCGGGAGGGGGAGAGATGAGCAGTTCTTC
>NA|TRBV7-9|TRBJ1-2|once
CASSLVDGGNYGYTF
TGTGCCAGCAGCTTAGTGGATGGCGGGAACTATGGCTACACCTTC
>NA|TRBV30|TRBJ1-2|once
CAWSVSPSLAF
TGTGCCTGGAGTGTATCTCCGTCCCTCGCCTTC